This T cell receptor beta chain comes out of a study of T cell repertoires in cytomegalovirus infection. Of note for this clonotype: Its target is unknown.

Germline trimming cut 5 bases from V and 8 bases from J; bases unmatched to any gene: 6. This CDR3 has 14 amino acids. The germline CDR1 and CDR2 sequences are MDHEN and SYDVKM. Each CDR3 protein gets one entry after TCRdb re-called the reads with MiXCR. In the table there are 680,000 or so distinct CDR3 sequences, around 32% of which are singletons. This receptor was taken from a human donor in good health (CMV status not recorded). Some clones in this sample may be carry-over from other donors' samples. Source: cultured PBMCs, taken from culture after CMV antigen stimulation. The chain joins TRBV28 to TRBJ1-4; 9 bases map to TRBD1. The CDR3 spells CASSDNRGLEKLFF. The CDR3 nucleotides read TGTGCCAGCAGTGATAACAGGGGGCTCGAAAAACTGTTTTTT.